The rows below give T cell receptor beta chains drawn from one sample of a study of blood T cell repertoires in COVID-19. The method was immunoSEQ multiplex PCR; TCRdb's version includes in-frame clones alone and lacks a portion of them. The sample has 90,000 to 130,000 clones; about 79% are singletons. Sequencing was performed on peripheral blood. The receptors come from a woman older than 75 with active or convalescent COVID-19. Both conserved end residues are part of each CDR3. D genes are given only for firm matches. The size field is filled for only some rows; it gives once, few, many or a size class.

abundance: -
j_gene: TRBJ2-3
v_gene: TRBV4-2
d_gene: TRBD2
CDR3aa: CASSQAPRAGSTDTQYF
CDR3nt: TGTGCCAGCAGCCAAGCCCCCCGAGCGGGATCCACAGATACGCAGTATTTT

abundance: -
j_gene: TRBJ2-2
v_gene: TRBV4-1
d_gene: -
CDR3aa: CASSQVYAANTGELFF
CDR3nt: TGCGCCAGCAGCCAAGTGTATGCGGCGAACACCGGGGAGCTGTTTTTT

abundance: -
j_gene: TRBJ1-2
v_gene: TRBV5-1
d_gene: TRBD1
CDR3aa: CASSIGTGLLRPNYGYTF
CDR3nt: TGCGCCAGCAGCATAGGGACAGGGTTGCTCCGTCCTAACTATGGCTACACCTTC

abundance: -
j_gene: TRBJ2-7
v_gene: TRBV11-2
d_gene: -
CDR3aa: CASRSVRERFEQYF
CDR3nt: TGTGCCAGCAGATCTGTCCGGGAGAGGTTCGAGCAGTACTTC

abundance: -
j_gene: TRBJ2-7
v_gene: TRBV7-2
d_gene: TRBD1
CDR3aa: CASTLRTGGHEQYF
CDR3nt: TGTGCCAGCACCCTAAGGACAGGGGGCCACGAGCAGTACTTC

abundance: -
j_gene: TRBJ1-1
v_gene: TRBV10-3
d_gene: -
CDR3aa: CAIKQTQANTEAFF
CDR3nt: TGTGCCATCAAACAGACCCAGGCGAACACTGAAGCTTTCTTT

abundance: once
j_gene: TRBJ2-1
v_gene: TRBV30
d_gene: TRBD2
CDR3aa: CAWTPEGSQGTSTNEQFF
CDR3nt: TGTGCCTGGACCCCCGAGGGGTCCCAGGGGACTAGCACCAATGAGCAGTTCTTC

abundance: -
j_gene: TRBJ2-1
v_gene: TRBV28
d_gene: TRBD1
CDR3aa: CASTPGTGIYNEQFF
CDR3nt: TGTGCCAGCACTCCCGGGACAGGAATTTACAATGAGCAGTTCTTC

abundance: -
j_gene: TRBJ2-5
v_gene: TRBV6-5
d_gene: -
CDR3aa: CASKRGWEETQYF
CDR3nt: TGTGCCAGCAAGCGAGGGTGGGAAGAGACCCAGTACTTC

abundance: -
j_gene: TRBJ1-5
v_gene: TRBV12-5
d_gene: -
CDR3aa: CASGTPWQPQHF
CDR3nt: TGTGCTAGTGGAACACCGTGGCAGCCCCAGCATTTT

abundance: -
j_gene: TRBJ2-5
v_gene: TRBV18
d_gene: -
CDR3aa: CASSPLGTKQETQYF
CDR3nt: TGTGCCAGCTCACCACTTGGGACAAAACAAGAGACCCAGTACTTC

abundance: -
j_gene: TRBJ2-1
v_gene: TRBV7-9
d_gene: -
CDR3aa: CASSPLEDEQFF
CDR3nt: TGTGCCAGCAGTCCTTTAGAAGATGAGCAGTTCTTC

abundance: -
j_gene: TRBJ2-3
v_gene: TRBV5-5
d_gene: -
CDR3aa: CASSFEQGGDTQYF
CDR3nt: TGTGCCAGCAGCTTCGAGCAGGGGGGAGATACGCAGTATTTT

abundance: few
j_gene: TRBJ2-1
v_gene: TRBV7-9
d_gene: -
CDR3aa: CASAGSVYNEQFF
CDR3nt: TGTGCCAGCGCGGGATCCGTGTACAATGAGCAGTTCTTC

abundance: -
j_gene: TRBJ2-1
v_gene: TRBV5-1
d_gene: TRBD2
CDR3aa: CASSLISGLAVYNEQFF
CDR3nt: TGCGCCAGCAGCTTAATTTCGGGGCTAGCGGTCTACAATGAGCAGTTCTTC

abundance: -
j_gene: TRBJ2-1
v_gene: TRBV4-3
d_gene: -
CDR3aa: CASSSTTRVEQFF
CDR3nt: TGCGCCAGCAGCTCAACCACTAGGGTTGAGCAGTTCTTC

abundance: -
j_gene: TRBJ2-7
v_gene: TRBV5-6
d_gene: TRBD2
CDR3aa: CASSATLAGAGEQYF
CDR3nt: TGTGCCAGCAGCGCTACACTAGCGGGAGCGGGGGAGCAGTACTTC

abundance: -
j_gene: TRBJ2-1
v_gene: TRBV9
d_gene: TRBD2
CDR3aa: CASSLLAEYNEQFF
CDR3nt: TGTGCCAGCAGCCTACTAGCGGAATACAATGAGCAGTTCTTC

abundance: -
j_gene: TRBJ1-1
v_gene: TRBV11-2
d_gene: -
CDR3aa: CASSSVKKRGTEAFF
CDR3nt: TGTGCCAGCAGCTCTGTAAAGAAACGGGGGACTGAAGCTTTCTTT

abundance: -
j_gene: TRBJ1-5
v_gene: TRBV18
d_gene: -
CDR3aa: CASSPIDDAGQPQHF
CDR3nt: TGTGCCAGCTCACCTATTGACGACGCAGGACAGCCCCAGCATTTT

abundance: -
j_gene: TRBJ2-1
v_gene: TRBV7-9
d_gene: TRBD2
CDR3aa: CASSSQSGRGDEQFF
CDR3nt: TGTGCCAGCAGCTCCCAAAGCGGGAGAGGAGATGAGCAGTTCTTC

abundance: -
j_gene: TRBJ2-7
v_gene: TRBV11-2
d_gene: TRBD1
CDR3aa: CASSLDLGQGSYEQYF
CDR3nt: TGTGCCAGCAGCTTAGATTTGGGACAGGGGTCCTACGAGCAGTACTTC

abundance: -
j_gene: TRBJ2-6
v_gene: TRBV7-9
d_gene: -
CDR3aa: CASSHGRSGANVLTF
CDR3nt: TGTGCCAGCAGCCACGGGAGATCTGGGGCCAACGTCCTGACTTTC

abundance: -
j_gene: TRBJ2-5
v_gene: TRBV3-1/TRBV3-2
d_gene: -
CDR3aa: CASSQTSYGTQYF
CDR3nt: TGTGCCAGCAGCCAAACTAGCTACGGGACCCAGTACTTC

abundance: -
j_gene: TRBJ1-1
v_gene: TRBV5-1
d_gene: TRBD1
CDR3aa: CASSGGQLNTEAFF
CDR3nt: TGCGCCAGCAGCGGGGGACAGTTGAACACTGAAGCTTTCTTT

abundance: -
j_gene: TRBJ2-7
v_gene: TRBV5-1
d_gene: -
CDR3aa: CASSLGQGPVEQYF
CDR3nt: TGCGCCAGCAGCTTGGGTCAGGGGCCCGTCGAGCAGTACTTC

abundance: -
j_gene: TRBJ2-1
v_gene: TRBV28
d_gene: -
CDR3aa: CASSLGGSSRHNEQFF
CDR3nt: TGTGCCAGCAGTTTAGGAGGGAGCAGTCGCCACAATGAGCAGTTCTTC

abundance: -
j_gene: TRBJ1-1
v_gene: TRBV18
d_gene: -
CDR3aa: CASGLKDLREAFF
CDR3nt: TGTGCCAGCGGCCTGAAAGATCTGAGGGAAGCTTTCTTT

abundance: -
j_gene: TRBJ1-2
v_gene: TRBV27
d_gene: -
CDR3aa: CASSPRGSYGYTF
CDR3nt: TGTGCCAGCAGTCCCAGGGGCTCTTATGGCTACACCTTC

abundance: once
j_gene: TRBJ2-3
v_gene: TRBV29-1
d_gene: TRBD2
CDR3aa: CSVDRWGGTSSSTDTQYF
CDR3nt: TGCAGCGTTGACCGTTGGGGAGGGACTTCTTCTAGCACAGATACGCAGTATTTT

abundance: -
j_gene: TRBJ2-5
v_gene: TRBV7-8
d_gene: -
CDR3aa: CASIKLGGRWETQYF
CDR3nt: TGTGCCAGCATAAAGTTGGGGGGTCGGTGGGAGACCCAGTACTTC

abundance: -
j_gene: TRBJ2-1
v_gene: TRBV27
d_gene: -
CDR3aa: CASSFLSTPPYNEQFF
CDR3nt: TGTGCCAGCAGTTTCCTTAGTACCCCCCCCTACAATGAGCAGTTCTTC

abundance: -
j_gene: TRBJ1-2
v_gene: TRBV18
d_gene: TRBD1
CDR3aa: CASSLGEGAGYTF
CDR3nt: TGTGCCAGCTCACTCGGAGAGGGGGCTGGCTACACCTTC

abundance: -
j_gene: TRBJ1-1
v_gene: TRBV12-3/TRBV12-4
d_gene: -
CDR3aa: CASTWVGGTEAFF
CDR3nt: TGTGCCAGCACTTGGGTAGGGGGCACTGAAGCTTTCTTT

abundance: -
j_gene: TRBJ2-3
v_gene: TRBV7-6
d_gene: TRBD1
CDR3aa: CASSLYGTGRLDTQYF
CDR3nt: TGTGCCAGCAGCCTTTACGGGACAGGGCGGCTAGATACGCAGTATTTT

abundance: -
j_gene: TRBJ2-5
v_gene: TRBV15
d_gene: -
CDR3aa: CATSRDPIAPYQETQYF
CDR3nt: TGTGCCACCAGCAGAGATCCTATTGCGCCTTACCAAGAGACCCAGTACTTC

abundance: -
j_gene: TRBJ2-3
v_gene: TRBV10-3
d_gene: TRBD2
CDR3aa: CAISEGLAGSTDTQYF
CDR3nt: TGTGCCATCAGTGAGGGGCTAGCGGGAAGCACAGATACGCAGTATTTT

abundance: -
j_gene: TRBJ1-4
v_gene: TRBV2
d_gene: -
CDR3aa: CASSDQGFGEKLFF
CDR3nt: TGTGCCAGCAGTGACCAGGGATTTGGGGAAAAACTGTTTTTT

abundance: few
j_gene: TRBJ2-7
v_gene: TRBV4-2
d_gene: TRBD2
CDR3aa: CASSPTRDYSSYEQYF
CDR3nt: TGTGCCAGCAGCCCTACGAGGGACTACTCTTCCTACGAGCAGTACTTC

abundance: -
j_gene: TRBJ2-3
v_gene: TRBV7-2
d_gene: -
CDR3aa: CASSSNRAGDTQYF
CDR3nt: TGTGCCAGCAGCTCTAACCGGGCGGGAGATACGCAGTATTTT

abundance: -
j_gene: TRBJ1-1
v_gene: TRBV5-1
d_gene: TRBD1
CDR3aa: CASSLNRGYTEAFF
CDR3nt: TGCGCCAGCAGCTTGAACAGGGGTTACACTGAAGCTTTCTTT

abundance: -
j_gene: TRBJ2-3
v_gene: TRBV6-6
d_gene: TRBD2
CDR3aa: CASQLAGGGADTQYF
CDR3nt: TGTGCCAGCCAACTAGCGGGAGGGGGAGCAGATACGCAGTATTTT

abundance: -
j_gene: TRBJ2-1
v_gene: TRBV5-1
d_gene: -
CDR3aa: CASSLGGGTLYNEQFF
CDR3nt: TGCGCCAGCAGCTTAGGCGGCGGGACCCTCTACAATGAGCAGTTCTTC

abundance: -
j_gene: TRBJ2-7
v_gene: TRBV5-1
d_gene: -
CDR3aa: CASSLTYQVSEQYF
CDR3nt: TGCGCCAGCAGCTTGACGTACCAGGTCTCCGAGCAGTACTTC

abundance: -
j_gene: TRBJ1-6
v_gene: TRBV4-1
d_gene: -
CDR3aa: CASSRTPGNSPLHF
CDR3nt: TGCGCCAGCAGCCGCACCCCCGGGAATTCACCCCTCCACTTT

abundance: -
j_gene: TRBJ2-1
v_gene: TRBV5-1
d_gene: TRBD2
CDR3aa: CASSLTSGPSSYNEQFF
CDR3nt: TGCGCCAGCAGCTTAACTAGCGGGCCGAGCTCCTACAATGAGCAGTTCTTC

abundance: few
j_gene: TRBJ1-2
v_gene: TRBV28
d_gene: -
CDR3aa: CASYGQYYGYTF
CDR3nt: TGTGCCAGCTATGGGCAGTACTATGGCTACACCTTC

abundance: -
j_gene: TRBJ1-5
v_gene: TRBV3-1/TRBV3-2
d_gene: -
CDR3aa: CASSQVQGNQPQHF
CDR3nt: TGTGCCAGCAGCCAAGTACAGGGCAATCAGCCCCAGCATTTT

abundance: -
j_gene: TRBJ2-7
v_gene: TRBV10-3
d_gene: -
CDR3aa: CAISSRGAGDGEQYF
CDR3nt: TGTGCCATCAGTAGCAGGGGGGCAGGCGATGGCGAGCAGTACTTC

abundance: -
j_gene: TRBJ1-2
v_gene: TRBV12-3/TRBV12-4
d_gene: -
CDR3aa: CASSYRQNYGYTF
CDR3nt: TGTGCCAGCAGTTACAGGCAAAACTATGGCTACACCTTC

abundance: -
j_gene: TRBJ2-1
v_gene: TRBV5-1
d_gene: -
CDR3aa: CASTDGGWVEQFF
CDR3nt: TGCGCCAGCACGGACGGGGGTTGGGTTGAGCAGTTCTTC

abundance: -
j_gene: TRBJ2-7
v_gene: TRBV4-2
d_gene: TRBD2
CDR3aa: CASSPSWGGYEQYF
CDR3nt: TGTGCCAGCAGCCCGAGCTGGGGGGGGTACGAGCAGTACTTC

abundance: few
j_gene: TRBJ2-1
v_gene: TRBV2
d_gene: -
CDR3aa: CASSRDSNYNEQFF
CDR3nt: TGTGCCAGCAGTAGAGACTCGAATTACAATGAGCAGTTCTTC

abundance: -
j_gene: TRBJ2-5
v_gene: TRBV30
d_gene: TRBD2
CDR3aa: CAWSPWTSAPRGVQYF
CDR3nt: TGTGCCTGGAGTCCCTGGACTAGCGCCCCCAGGGGGGTCCAGTACTTC

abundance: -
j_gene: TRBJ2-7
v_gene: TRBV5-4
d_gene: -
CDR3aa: CASSLTATYEQYF
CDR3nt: TGTGCCAGCAGCTTGACAGCTACCTACGAGCAGTACTTC

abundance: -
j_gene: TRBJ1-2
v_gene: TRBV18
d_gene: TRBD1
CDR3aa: CASSPDRAGRYGYTF
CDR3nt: TGTGCCAGCTCACCGGACAGGGCTGGAAGGTATGGCTACACCTTC